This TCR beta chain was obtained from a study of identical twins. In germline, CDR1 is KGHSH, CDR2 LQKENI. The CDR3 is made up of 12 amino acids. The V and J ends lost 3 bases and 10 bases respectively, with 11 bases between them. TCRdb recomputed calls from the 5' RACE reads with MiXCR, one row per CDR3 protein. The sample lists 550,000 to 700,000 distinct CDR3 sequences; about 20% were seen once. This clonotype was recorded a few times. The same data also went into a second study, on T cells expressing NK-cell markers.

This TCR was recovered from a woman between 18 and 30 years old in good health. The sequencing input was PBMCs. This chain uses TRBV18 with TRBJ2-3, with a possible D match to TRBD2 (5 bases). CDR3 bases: TGTGCCAGCTCACCCGGTGTGGAGGCGCAGTATTTT. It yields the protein CASSPGVEAQYF.